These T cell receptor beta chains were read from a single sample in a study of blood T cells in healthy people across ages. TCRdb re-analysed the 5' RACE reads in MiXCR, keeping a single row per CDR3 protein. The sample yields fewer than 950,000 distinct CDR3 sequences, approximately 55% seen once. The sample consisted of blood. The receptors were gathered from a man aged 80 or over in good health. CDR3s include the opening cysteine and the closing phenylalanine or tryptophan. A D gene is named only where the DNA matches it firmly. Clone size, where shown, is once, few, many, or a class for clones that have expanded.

cdr3_aa: CASSLAGGTSYNEQLF
cdr3_nt: TGTGCCAGCAGCTTAGCGGGAGGCACCTCCTACAATGAGCAGTTATTC
d_call: NA
j_call: TRBJ2-1
clone_size: NA
v_call: TRBV7-2

cdr3_aa: CASGLAGLDEQYF
cdr3_nt: TGTGCCAGTGGTTTAGCGGGACTGGACGAGCAGTACTTC
d_call: TRBD2
j_call: TRBJ2-7
clone_size: NA
v_call: TRBV6-2/TRBV6-3

cdr3_aa: CASSPGRAGAYEQFF
cdr3_nt: TGTGCCAGCAGCCCGGGACGAGCGGGAGCATATGAGCAGTTCTTC
d_call: TRBD2
j_call: TRBJ2-1
clone_size: NA
v_call: TRBV3-1

cdr3_aa: CASSSGTGREQYF
cdr3_nt: TGTGCCAGCAGTTCAGGGACAGGGCGGGAGCAGTACTTC
d_call: TRBD1
j_call: TRBJ2-7
clone_size: NA
v_call: TRBV12-3/TRBV12-4

cdr3_aa: CASSQEGTGNTIYF
cdr3_nt: TGCGCCAGCAGCCAGGAGGGGACGGGAAACACCATATATTTT
d_call: NA
j_call: TRBJ1-3
clone_size: NA
v_call: TRBV4-1

cdr3_aa: CASSPSGRVTEAFF
cdr3_nt: TGTGCCAGCTCACCGAGCGGTCGGGTTACTGAAGCTTTCTTT
d_call: NA
j_call: TRBJ1-1
clone_size: NA
v_call: TRBV18

cdr3_aa: CASLGPYNEQYF
cdr3_nt: TGTGCCAGCCTAGGACCCTACAATGAGCAGTACTTC
d_call: NA
j_call: TRBJ2-7
clone_size: once
v_call: TRBV6-2/TRBV6-3

cdr3_aa: CASKEGIGISYNEQFF
cdr3_nt: TGTGCCAGCAAGGAGGGAATCGGGATCTCCTACAATGAGCAGTTCTTC
d_call: NA
j_call: TRBJ2-1
clone_size: once
v_call: TRBV6-6

cdr3_aa: CASSGGLALIRNEQFF
cdr3_nt: TGCGCCAGCAGCGGGGGACTAGCGCTAATTAGGAATGAGCAGTTCTTC
d_call: TRBD2
j_call: TRBJ2-1
clone_size: NA
v_call: TRBV5-1

cdr3_aa: CASNTGGGRDNEQFF
cdr3_nt: TGTGCCAGCAACACCGGTGGGGGCAGAGACAATGAGCAGTTCTTC
d_call: NA
j_call: TRBJ2-1
clone_size: once
v_call: TRBV7-6

cdr3_aa: CASSPRRGSHNEQYF
cdr3_nt: TGTGCCAGCAGCCCAAGGCGCGGCAGTCACAATGAGCAGTACTTC
d_call: NA
j_call: TRBJ2-5
clone_size: NA
v_call: TRBV12-3/TRBV12-4

cdr3_aa: CAPRPTRSYNEQYF
cdr3_nt: TGTGCCCCCCGTCCGACCCGCTCCTACAATGAGCAGTACTTC
d_call: NA
j_call: TRBJ2-7
clone_size: NA
v_call: TRBV7-2

cdr3_aa: CASTERRGTGELFF
cdr3_nt: TGTGCCAGCACGGAACGGCGAGGCACCGGGGAGCTGTTTTTT
d_call: NA
j_call: TRBJ2-2
clone_size: NA
v_call: TRBV12-3/TRBV12-4

cdr3_aa: CASGRNQPQHF
cdr3_nt: TGTGCCAGCGGCCGCAATCAGCCCCAGCATTTT
d_call: NA
j_call: TRBJ1-5
clone_size: few
v_call: TRBV27

cdr3_aa: CSARDNQGMIETQYF
cdr3_nt: TGCAGTGCTAGAGATAATCAGGGGATGATAGAGACCCAGTACTTC
d_call: NA
j_call: TRBJ2-5
clone_size: NA
v_call: TRBV20-1

cdr3_aa: CSAISEQGKNIQYF
cdr3_nt: TGCAGTGCTATTAGCGAACAGGGCAAAAACATTCAGTACTTC
d_call: NA
j_call: TRBJ2-4
clone_size: few
v_call: TRBV20-1

cdr3_aa: CASSQSGGNEQFF
cdr3_nt: TGTGCCAGCAGCCAGTCAGGGGGGAATGAGCAGTTCTTC
d_call: NA
j_call: TRBJ2-1
clone_size: NA
v_call: TRBV3-1

cdr3_aa: CASSVALAGASYEQYF
cdr3_nt: TGTGCCAGCAGCGTAGCTCTGGCGGGAGCTTCCTACGAGCAGTACTTC
d_call: TRBD2
j_call: TRBJ2-7
clone_size: NA
v_call: TRBV9

cdr3_aa: CASSLIGVEYDEQFF
cdr3_nt: TGTGCCAGCAGCTTAATCGGGGTAGAGTATGATGAGCAGTTCTTC
d_call: NA
j_call: TRBJ2-1
clone_size: NA
v_call: TRBV7-3

cdr3_aa: CASTSSGGSYEQYF
cdr3_nt: TGTGCCAGCACCTCTAGCGGGGGATCCTACGAGCAGTACTTC
d_call: TRBD2
j_call: TRBJ2-7
clone_size: few
v_call: TRBV7-2

cdr3_aa: CASSLNFYNEQFF
cdr3_nt: TGTGCCAGCAGCCTCAACTTCTACAATGAGCAGTTCTTC
d_call: NA
j_call: TRBJ2-1
clone_size: few
v_call: TRBV7-2

cdr3_aa: CASSVELAGGQRTQYF
cdr3_nt: TGTGCCAGCAGCGTAGAACTAGCGGGAGGCCAAAGGACCCAGTACTTC
d_call: TRBD2
j_call: TRBJ2-5
clone_size: NA
v_call: TRBV9

cdr3_aa: CSAGRQGVNTEAFF
cdr3_nt: TGCAGTGCTGGACGACAGGGGGTGAACACTGAAGCTTTCTTT
d_call: TRBD1
j_call: TRBJ1-1
clone_size: NA
v_call: TRBV20-1

cdr3_aa: CASSVGAVDEQFF
cdr3_nt: TGTGCCAGCAGTGTAGGGGCTGTGGATGAGCAGTTCTTC
d_call: NA
j_call: TRBJ2-1
clone_size: NA
v_call: TRBV25-1

cdr3_aa: CAISDGLEVDTQYF
cdr3_nt: TGTGCCATCAGTGATGGCCTAGAGGTGGATACGCAGTATTTT
d_call: NA
j_call: TRBJ2-3
clone_size: NA
v_call: TRBV10-3

cdr3_aa: CSATAIVGNEQFF
cdr3_nt: TGCAGTGCTACCGCGATCGTGGGGAATGAGCAGTTCTTC
d_call: NA
j_call: TRBJ2-1
clone_size: NA
v_call: TRBV20-1

cdr3_aa: CSAKKGGATGELFF
cdr3_nt: TGCAGTGCTAAAAAAGGGGGGGCCACCGGGGAGCTGTTTTTT
d_call: NA
j_call: TRBJ2-2
clone_size: NA
v_call: TRBV20-1

cdr3_aa: CASSSGQGSDTQYF
cdr3_nt: TGTGCCAGCAGCTCCGGACAGGGATCAGATACGCAGTATTTT
d_call: TRBD1
j_call: TRBJ2-3
clone_size: NA
v_call: TRBV7-2

cdr3_aa: CASSVIGTGVYEQFF
cdr3_nt: TGTGCCAGCAGCGTTATCGGGACAGGTGTGTATGAGCAGTTCTTC
d_call: TRBD1
j_call: TRBJ2-1
clone_size: NA
v_call: TRBV7-2

cdr3_aa: CSASRSRLGRYNEQFF
cdr3_nt: TGCAGTGCTAGTAGATCCCGTCTCGGGAGGTACAATGAGCAGTTCTTC
d_call: TRBD2
j_call: TRBJ2-1
clone_size: NA
v_call: TRBV20-1

cdr3_aa: CSVKTGSGTQYF
cdr3_nt: TGCAGCGTTAAGACAGGGTCCGGGACCCAGTACTTC
d_call: TRBD1
j_call: TRBJ2-5
clone_size: NA
v_call: TRBV29-1

cdr3_aa: CASSLRVGRPYNEQFF
cdr3_nt: TGTGCCAGCAGTTTACGGGTCGGGCGGCCCTACAATGAGCAGTTCTTC
d_call: NA
j_call: TRBJ2-1
clone_size: NA
v_call: TRBV12-3/TRBV12-4

cdr3_aa: CATSRDPVYEQYF
cdr3_nt: TGTGCCACCAGCAGAGATCCTGTGTACGAGCAGTACTTC
d_call: NA
j_call: TRBJ2-7
clone_size: NA
v_call: TRBV15

cdr3_aa: CATGGTGQETQYF
cdr3_nt: TGTGCCACCGGTGGGACAGGGCAAGAGACCCAGTACTTC
d_call: TRBD1
j_call: TRBJ2-5
clone_size: few
v_call: TRBV6-1

cdr3_aa: CSGQPTDTQYF
cdr3_nt: TGCAGCGGCCAGCCTACAGATACGCAGTATTTT
d_call: NA
j_call: TRBJ2-3
clone_size: NA
v_call: TRBV29-1

cdr3_aa: CASRASGLLIYNEQFF
cdr3_nt: TGTGCCAGCAGAGCGTCCGGACTTCTTATCTACAATGAGCAGTTCTTC
d_call: NA
j_call: TRBJ2-1
clone_size: few
v_call: TRBV7-2

cdr3_aa: CASSPMGYEQHF
cdr3_nt: TGTGCCAGCAGCCCAATGGGTTACGAGCAGCACTTC
d_call: NA
j_call: TRBJ2-7
clone_size: NA
v_call: TRBV7-2

cdr3_aa: CASSLPEGIETQYF
cdr3_nt: TGCGCCAGCAGCTTGCCTGAGGGAATCGAGACCCAGTACTTC
d_call: NA
j_call: TRBJ2-5
clone_size: NA
v_call: TRBV5-1

cdr3_aa: CASSQSEQGLYEQYF
cdr3_nt: TGTGCCAGCAGCCAATCAGAACAGGGGCTCTACGAGCAGTACTTC
d_call: TRBD1
j_call: TRBJ2-7
clone_size: NA
v_call: TRBV3-1

cdr3_aa: CASTRDRVLDEAFF
cdr3_nt: TGCGCCAGCACCAGGGACAGGGTTCTGGATGAAGCTTTCTTT
d_call: TRBD1
j_call: TRBJ1-1
clone_size: NA
v_call: TRBV5-1

cdr3_aa: CATSRASSALEQYF
cdr3_nt: TGTGCCACCAGCAGAGCCAGTTCAGCGCTCGAGCAGTACTTC
d_call: NA
j_call: TRBJ2-7
clone_size: NA
v_call: TRBV15